Listed below are T cell receptor beta chains from one sample, sequenced in a study of shared clonotypes between healthy human individuals. Sequenced by immunoSEQ multiplex PCR; TCRdb stores in-frame clones only, minus some. This table has approximately 2.5 million clones, approximately 92% appearing once. Specimen: naive CD4+ T cells sorted from blood. The source is a young man in good health. Each CDR3 is given with its conserved first and last residue. D genes are given only for firm matches. Size values are once, few and many counts, or a class for expanded clones, and some rows have none.

D gene,J gene,V gene,clone size,CDR3 protein,CDR3 DNA
NA,TRBJ1-1,TRBV18,NA,CASSPLDTFRSNTEAFF,TGTGCCAGCTCACCCCTGGACACGTTCCGATCGAACACTGAAGCTTTCTTT
TRBD1,TRBJ1-6,TRBV6-1,few,CASSQRDRVSSPLHF,TGTGCCAGCAGCCAACGGGACAGGGTTTCTTCACCCCTCCACTTT
TRBD1,TRBJ2-1,TRBV9,NA,CASSVWDQGANSYNEQFF,TGTGCCAGCAGCGTCTGGGACCAGGGGGCTAACTCCTACAATGAGCAGTTCTTC
TRBD2,TRBJ2-1,TRBV11-2,NA,CASGSIAGAGNEQFF,TGTGCCAGCGGGAGTATAGCGGGAGCGGGCAATGAGCAGTTCTTC
NA,TRBJ2-7,TRBV7-2,NA,CASSLAGLDPAGEQYF,TGTGCCAGCAGCTTAGCGGGGCTAGATCCCGCGGGCGAGCAGTACTTC
NA,TRBJ2-4,TRBV2,NA,CASSETYAQTPRVAKNIQYF,TGTGCCAGCAGTGAAACCTACGCTCAAACTCCTAGGGTAGCCAAAAACATTCAGTACTTC
NA,TRBJ2-3,TRBV7-9,NA,CASSLDEGRAVASTDTQYF,TGTGCCAGCAGCTTAGATGAAGGTCGAGCGGTAGCTAGCACAGATACGCAGTATTTT
TRBD1,TRBJ1-3,TRBV29-1,few,CSVSGGSGNTIYF,TGCAGCGTTTCAGGGGGATCTGGAAACACCATATATTTT
NA,TRBJ2-1,TRBV7-2,NA,CASSPNPLRDEQFF,TGTGCCAGCAGCCCAAATCCCCTCAGAGATGAGCAGTTCTTC
TRBD2,TRBJ2-4,TRBV6-1,NA,CASSEVRGGLLAKNIQYF,TGTGCCAGCAGTGAGGTTCGGGGGGGACTACTAGCCAAAAACATTCAGTACTTC
NA,TRBJ1-4,TRBV10-1,NA,CASSEVGQGSHEKLFF,TGCGCCAGCAGTGAGGTGGGCCAGGGCTCGCATGAAAAACTGTTTTTT
TRBD2,TRBJ2-1,TRBV7-8,NA,CASSPRETSQYNEQFF,TGTGCCAGCAGCCCCCGGGAGACTAGCCAATACAATGAGCAGTTCTTC
NA,TRBJ1-5,TRBV27,NA,CASSWTVDSNQPQHF,TGTGCCAGCAGTTGGACAGTGGATAGCAATCAGCCCCAGCATTTT
NA,TRBJ2-7,TRBV5-5,NA,CASSLGTQALRPYEQYF,TGTGCCAGCAGCTTGGGTACTCAGGCTCTCCGTCCCTACGAGCAGTACTTC
NA,TRBJ2-7,TRBV4-3,NA,CASSQDRDSFYEQYF,TGCGCCAGCAGCCAAGATCGGGACTCGTTCTACGAGCAGTACTTC
NA,TRBJ1-3,TRBV5-1,NA,CARTFRECSGNTIYF,TGCGCCAGGACCTTTAGGGAATGCTCTGGAAACACCATATATTTT
NA,TRBJ1-4,TRBV30,NA,CAWTANEKLFF,TGTGCCTGGACAGCTAATGAAAAACTGTTTTTT
NA,TRBJ1-2,TRBV10-3,NA,CAISESAGSKGYTF,TGTGCCATCAGTGAGTCGGCAGGGAGCAAGGGCTACACCTTC
TRBD1,TRBJ2-3,TRBV18,NA,CASSQGQQDTQYF,TGTGCCAGCTCACAGGGACAGCAGGATACGCAGTATTTT
NA,TRBJ2-7,TRBV11-2,NA,CASSLVPYEQYF,TGTGCCAGCAGCTTAGTTCCCTACGAGCAGTACTTC
NA,TRBJ2-1,TRBV11-2,NA,CASSLRSQSFSSYNEQFF,TGTGCCAGCAGCTTAAGGAGCCAAAGTTTTAGCTCCTACAATGAGCAGTTCTTC
NA,TRBJ1-6,TRBV9,once,CASSVGGGNSPLHF,TGTGCCAGCAGCGTAGGGGGGGGAAATTCACCCCTCCACTTT
NA,TRBJ1-1,TRBV30,NA,CAWGGKGRAEAFF,TGTGCCTGGGGGGGGAAGGGGCGGGCTGAAGCTTTCTTT
NA,TRBJ2-5,TRBV5-1,NA,CASSLGQPGETQYF,TGCGCCAGCAGCTTGGGGCAGCCTGGAGAGACCCAGTACTTC